One and the same sample provided the 26 T cell receptor beta chains below, sequenced in a study of T cell clonality in common variable immunodeficiency. Method: immunoSEQ multiplex PCR; TCRdb's copy keeps in-frame clones and lacks some. The sample is made up of about 52,000 clones, none counted only once. Material for sequencing was peripheral blood mononuclear cells. Receptors were obtained from a person aged 18-70 years in good health.

This clone was detected many times. CDR3 region: CASSLLVSSGGATGELFF. The part of the CDR3 DNA that was read is TGCGCCAGCAGCTTGCTCGTTTCTAGCGGGGGGGCGACCGGGGAG. The V call is TRBV5-1, the J call TRBJ2-2, with 12 bases that match TRBD2. The CDR3 end lies 3 residues beyond the end of the read and is filled in from the germline J gene. The CDR3 runs 18 residues. V dropped 1 base and J dropped 5; count of bases not matched to a gene: 9. Germline CDR1 reads SGHRS; CDR2 reads YFSETQ.

This clone was recorded many times. The sequence runs out 3 residues before the end of the CDR3; the remainder is reconstructed from the germline J gene. This rearrangement joins TRBV13 to TRBJ2-7, with 11 nucleotides matching TRBD2. V shed 2 bases and J 4 bases; nucleotides not matched to a gene: 1. CDR1 is PRHDT, CDR2 FYEKMQ, per germline (reference sequence). The CDR3 consists of 14 residues. CDR3 amino acids: CASSLRTSGYEQYF. CDR3 DNA, as far as it was read: TGTGCCAGCAGCTTACGGACTAGCGGGTACGAG. Full variable domain (missing parts from reference TRBV13 and TRBJ2-7): AAGVIQSPRHLIKEKRETATLKCYPIPRHDTVYWYQQGPGQDPQFLISFYEKMQSDKGSIPDRFSAQQFSDYHSELNMSSLELGDSALYFCASSLRTSGYEQYFGPGTRLTVT.

As regards this clone: The read ends 3 residues early relative to the CDR3; the germline J gene fills the gap. V gene TRBV7-6 combines with J gene TRBJ2-7, with D perhaps TRBD1 (5 bases). This CDR3 has 14 amino acids. Germline CDR1 and CDR2: SGHVS and FNYEAQ. With 3 bases removed from V and 3 bases from J, the gap between germline ends came to 12 bases. CDR3 DNA (partial): TGTGCCAGCAGCTTCGCCTTAACAGGCTACGAG. It encodes CASSFALTGYE. The whole CDR3 is CASSFALTGYEQYF.

This clone came up many times. Sequencing ends 3 residues short of the CDR3 end; the germline J gene provides the rest. The rearrangement links TRBV5-1 to TRBJ2-1; 12 positions match TRBD2. V trimming: 4 bases; J trimming: 0 bases; junction bases outside the gene matches: 11. Germline CDR1 reads SGHRS; CDR2 reads YFSETQ. The CDR3 runs to 19 residues. The CDR3 loop is CASSPTLAGGPSSYNEQFF. The covered CDR3 bases are TGCGCCAGCAGCCCCACCCTAGCGGGAGGGCCTAGCTCCTACAATGAG.

The table lists this clone with many counts. The read ends 3 residues shy of where the CDR3 ends; the end is completed using the germline J gene. This chain uses TRBV18 with TRBJ2-3, with TRBD1 as a possible D gene (6 bases). Germline lookup yields CDR1 KGHSH and CDR2 LQKENI. The CDR3 sequence is 15 residues long. V lost 0 bases and J 6 bases, leaving 13 bases between the germline ends. The CDR3 protein is CASSPPRGLLDTQYF. Incomplete CDR3 DNA: TGTGCCAGCTCACCACCGAGGGGGTTATTGGATACG.

Ten or more counts support this clone. Read coverage stops 3 residues before the CDR3 terminus; the germline J gene supplies the remainder. Additional DNA sequences in this sample encode the identical CDR3. V is TRBV5-6 and J is TRBJ2-7; no clear D. Germline CDR1 SGHDT, CDR2 YYEEEE. V lost 0 bases and J 0 bases, leaving 7 bases between the germline ends. The CDR3 is 14 residues long. The CDR3: CASSLGGSSYEQYF. The CDR3 DNA, read in part, is TGTGCCAGCAGCTTGGGCGGAAGCTCCTACGAG.

This clone has at least ten counts. The DNA ends 3 residues before the CDR3 does, and the rest of the CDR3 is filled in from the germline J gene. The chain couples TRBV30 to TRBJ2-1; no clear D gene. The germline V gene has CDR1 GTSNPN and CDR2 SVGIG (reference sequence). The V gene lost 0 bases and the J gene lost 5 bases, with 14 bases spanning the gap. This CDR3 spans 15 amino acids. The part of the CDR3 DNA that was read is TGTGCCTGGAGTGTATGGCCTAGTGGTGACAATGAG. Protein product: CAWSVWPSGDNE. The complete CDR3 protein is CAWSVWPSGDNEQFF.

This clone was counted ten times or more. From the germline J gene comes the end of the CDR3, since the read stops 3 residues before it. The chain is built from TRBV29-1 and TRBJ1-1; maybe TRBD1 (6 bases). The CDR3 runs 13 residues. Per germline, CDR1 SQVTM and CDR2 ANQGSEA. V lost 5 bases and J 1 base, leaving 11 bases between the germline ends. The sequenced CDR3 bases are TGCAGCGTTAGGGGCAGGGGGAACACTGAA. Its protein is CSVRGRGNTE. The entire CDR3 protein reads CSVRGRGNTEAFF.

This clone has at least ten counts. The read stops 3 residues short of the end of the CDR3; the missing end is completed from the germline J gene. This chain joins TRBV28 and TRBJ2-3; no clear D. Germline V gene lookup returns CDR1 MDHEN and CDR2 SYDVKM. V lost 8 bases and J lost 2, with 8 bases in between. This CDR3 comprises 12 residues. Incomplete CDR3 DNA: TGTGCCAGCCCGTGTCTCACAGATACG. This encodes CASPCLTDT. The CDR3 reads in full as CASPCLTDTQYF.

This clone was seen a few times. The CDR3 sequence is CASSPGRGRGQPQYF. CDR3 DNA, as far as it was read: TGTGCCAGCAGCCCAGGGCGGGGGCGCGGTCAGCCG. The V and J genes are TRBV7-3 and TRBJ2-3, with a possible D match to TRBD2 (7 bases). With the read ending 3 residues before the CDR3 end, the germline J gene is used to fill in that end. In germline, CDR1 is SGHTA, CDR2 FQGTGA. CDR3 length: 15 amino acids. Looking up the rest from reference TRBV7-3 and TRBJ2-3 gives the full variable domain: GAGVSQTPSNKVTEKGKYVELRCDPISGHTALYWYRQSLGQGPEFLIYFQGTGAADDSGLPNDRFFAVRPEGSVSTLKIQRTERGDSAVYLCASSPGRGRGQPQYFGPGTRLTVL.

This clone was seen only a few times. Coverage ceases 3 residues before the CDR3 finishes, and the germline J gene fills in the end. The rearrangement uses TRBV20-1 and TRBJ1-6; D might be TRBD1 (6 bases). V dropped 3 bases and J dropped 1 base, with 7 bases sitting between them. The CDR3 consists of 14 residues. From germline, CDR1 is DFQATT and CDR2 SNEGSKA (reference sequence). The CDR3 loop is CSASRGSYNSPLHF. CDR3 DNA, as far as it was read: TGCAGTGCTAGCAGGGGTTCCTATAATTCACCC.

In this sample, this clone turned up many times. The DNA ends 3 residues before the CDR3 does, and the rest of the CDR3 is filled in from the germline J gene. The chain links TRBV7-6 to TRBJ2-7; D may be TRBD2 (5 bases). Looked up from germline, CDR1 is SGHVS and CDR2 is FNYEAQ. Trimming shortened V by 8 bases and J by 5 bases, and 19 bases separated the two germline ends. This CDR3 contains 14 residues. The CDR3: CASAARGLINEQYF. Incomplete CDR3 DNA: TGTGCCAGCGCCGCCAGAGGGCTAATAAACGAG.

A note on this clone: The missing CDR3 end, 3 residues past where the read stops, is filled in from the germline J gene. This chain connects TRBV2 to TRBJ2-3; possibly TRBD2 for D (5 bases). Trimming shortened V by 6 bases and J by 7 bases, and 17 bases separated the two germline ends. This CDR3 comprises 14 residues. In germline, CDR1 is SNHLY, CDR2 FYNNEI. The CDR3 is CASRSLRAQNTQYF. Partial CDR3 DNA: TGTGCCAGCAGAAGTCTGCGGGCGCAAAATACG.

This clone turned up a few times. The sequenced fragment ends 3 residues before the CDR3 boundary, so the rest is inferred from the germline J gene. The chain uses TRBV10-2 and TRBJ2-1; D unresolved. Trimming removed 4 bases from V and 2 bases from J, with 9 bases in between. This CDR3 is built from 14 residues. CDR1 WSHSY and CDR2 SAAADI come from the germline V gene. The CDR3 bases that were read are TGCGCCAGCAGTGTGAACAGAGCCTACAATGAG. Translated, it gives CASSVNRAYNE. The CDR3 in its entirety is CASSVNRAYNEQFF.

This clone was detected many times. The read terminates 3 residues ahead of where the CDR3 ends, so the germline J gene completes it. The chain carries TRBV20-1 and TRBJ1-5, with D hard to call. V was trimmed by 3 bases and J by 5 bases, leaving 11 bases between them. The CDR3 totals 13 residues. Germline V lookup: CDR1 DFQATT, CDR2 SNEGSKA (reference sequence). CDR3 bases read: TGCAGTGCTAGGGAGAGCGCTGATCAGCCC. This codes for CSARESADQP. The whole CDR3 protein is CSARESADQPQHF.

Worth noting for this clone: The read ends 3 residues shy of where the CDR3 ends; the end is completed using the germline J gene. V and J are TRBV19 and TRBJ1-2; TRBD1 aligns across 9 bases. Germline V gene sequence: CDR1 LNHDA, CDR2 SQIVND (reference sequence). V gave up 7 bases and J gave up 4 bases; unmatched junction bases: 10. The CDR3 extends over 15 amino acids. CDR3 bases read: TGTGCCAGTACCACCCAAGGGACAGGGCTCTATGGC. This encodes CASTTQGTGLYG. The whole CDR3 sequence is CASTTQGTGLYGYTF.

In this sample, this clone turned up many times. The sequenced fragment ends 3 residues before the CDR3 boundary, so the rest is inferred from the germline J gene. The rearrangement links TRBV28 to TRBJ2-5; TRBD2 might be the D (6 bases). Trimming pared 6 bases from V and 1 base from J, leaving 21 bases between. This CDR3 is 17 amino acids long. Germline CDR1 is MDHEN and CDR2 is SYDVKM. Incomplete CDR3 DNA: TGTGCCAGCAGACCACCTCGACGGGGGTCCCTCCAAGAGACC. Encoded protein: CASRPPRRGSLQET. The full CDR3 protein is CASRPPRRGSLQETQYF.

This clone was found many times. The read falls 3 residues short of the CDR3 end, and the missing part is taken from the germline J gene. The chain links TRBV20-1 to TRBJ2-5, with D tentatively TRBD2 (6 bases). The CDR3 totals 17 residues. Between the trimmed V and J ends, which lost 0 bases and 1 base, there was a span of 18 bases. Germline V gene data show CDR1 as DFQATT and CDR2 as SNEGSKA (reference sequence). The part of the CDR3 DNA that was read is TGCAGTGCTAGAGATTTCGCCGGGGCGCGGGGCCAAGAGACC. It yields the protein CSARDFAGARGQET. The entire CDR3 sequence reads CSARDFAGARGQETQYF.

Many counts were recorded for this clone. The read is 3 residues too short to cover the CDR3 end, so that end is filled in from the germline J gene. This chain links TRBV19 with TRBJ2-3, with D uncertain. Germline V lookup: CDR1 LNHDA, CDR2 SQIVND (reference sequence). Trimming took off 5 bases at V and 2 bases at J, with 17 bases between the two ends. This CDR3 spans 16 amino acids. CDR3 bases read: TGTGCCAGTAGTCTCCAACTCTCCACTTACACAGATACG. As protein: CASSLQLSTYTDT. In full, the CDR3 is CASSLQLSTYTDTQYF. Together with reference TRBV19 and TRBJ2-3, the CDR3 gives the full variable domain: DGGITQSPKYLFRKEGQNVTLSCEQNLNHDAMYWYRQDPGQGLRLIYYSQIVNDFQKGDIAEGYSVSREKKESFPLTVTSAQKNPTAFYLCASSLQLSTYTDTQYFGPGTRLTVL.

This clone has a count of ten or more. Read sequence stops 3 residues before the CDR3 end, and the germline J gene provides the missing end. V usage is TRBV24-1 and J usage is TRBJ2-1; weak D call: TRBD2 (6 bases). The V end lost 4 bases, the J end lost 0 bases, and 18 bases lay between the germline ends. The CDR3 runs 18 residues. Germline CDR1 reads KGHDR; CDR2 reads SFDVKD. The CDR3 reads CATSDPGLPSSSYNEQFF. CDR3 bases read: TGTGCCACCAGTGACCCGGGACTTCCTTCGAGCTCCTACAATGAG.

This clone was recorded at least ten times. The read comes to an end 3 residues before the CDR3 does, leaving the germline J gene to fill in the end. The V and J genes are TRBV20-1 and TRBJ2-3; 10 nucleotides agree with TRBD1. The CDR3 covers 15 residues. Germline assignment: CDR1 DFQATT and CDR2 SNEGSKA (reference sequence). V shed 6 bases, J shed 1 base, and the junction held 7 bases outside the gene matches. The sequenced part of the CDR3 DNA is TGCAGTGCCCTAATGGGGACAGGGGGCACAGATACG. As protein: CSALMGTGGTDT. The CDR3 in its entirety is CSALMGTGGTDTQYF.

This clone was picked up a small number of times. The read is 3 residues too short to cover the CDR3 end, so that end is filled in from the germline J gene. This chain uses TRBV20-1 with TRBJ2-7, with 10 bases that match TRBD1. Unmatched junction bases numbered 8, after V lost 4 bases and J lost 2 bases. Per germline, CDR1 DFQATT and CDR2 SNEGSKA (reference sequence). The length of the CDR3 is 15 residues. The CDR3 bases that were read are TGCAGTGCTAACCAGGCGGACAGGGGGGCCTACGAG. Its translation is CSANQADRGAYE. The CDR3 in its entirety is CSANQADRGAYEQYF.

In its sample, this clone was seen many times. The read gets to within 3 residues of the CDR3 end, and the germline J gene fills in the rest. The chain combines TRBV5-1 with TRBJ2-3; 9 nucleotides line up with TRBD2. Trimming at V came to 0 bases and at J to 2 bases, leaving 4 bases not matched to a gene. Germline-derived CDR1 and CDR2 are SGHRS and YFSETQ. The CDR3 loop spans 16 amino acids. The covered CDR3 bases are TGCGCCAGCAGCTTGGCCCTAGCGGGGCCCACAGATACG. Translated, it gives CASSLALAGPTDT. The entire CDR3 sequence reads CASSLALAGPTDTQYF.

This clone was found a few times. The read finishes 3 residues shy of the CDR3 end, and the germline J gene is used to complete it. The genes are TRBV6-2 or TRBV6-3 and TRBJ1-1; possibly TRBD1 for D (6 bases). The germline V gene has CDR1 MNHEY and CDR2 SVGEGT. V was clipped by 6 bases and J by 5 bases, with 10 bases between them. This CDR3 region has 12 residues. The CDR3 DNA, read in part, is TGTGCCAGCAGACTTACAGGGACTGAA. Translating gives CASRLTGTE. The whole CDR3 sequence reads CASRLTGTEAFF.

This clone was counted many times. The read falls 3 residues short of the CDR3 end, and the missing part is taken from the germline J gene. In the same sample, other DNA sequences code for this CDR3. This chain links TRBV30 with TRBJ1-5; D gene uncertain. The CDR3 loop spans 13 amino acids. V was trimmed by 0 bases and J by 1 base, leaving 4 bases between them. From germline, CDR1 is GTSNPN and CDR2 SVGIG (reference sequence). CDR3 DNA, as far as it was read: TGTGCCTGGAGTGTACGGAGCAATCAGCCC. Protein product: CAWSVRSNQP. The entire CDR3 is CAWSVRSNQPQHF.

In this sample, this clone turned up a few times. The missing CDR3 end, 3 residues past where the read stops, is filled in from the germline J gene. This chain joins TRBV7-6 and TRBJ2-5; weak D call: TRBD1 (5 bases). Germline V gives CDR1 SGHVS, CDR2 FNYEAQ. V lost 5 bases and J lost 5, with 12 bases in between. The CDR3 contains 13 residues. The part of the CDR3 DNA that was read is TGTGCCAGCAGCACGACAGAACTGGAGACC. Translation: CASSTTELET. The whole CDR3 protein is CASSTTELETQYF.